One and the same sample provided the 6 T cell receptor beta chains below, sequenced in a study of shared clonotypes between healthy human individuals. Measured with immunoSEQ multiplex PCR; TCRdb has only the in-frame clones, and not every one. The sample contains roughly 1,600,000 clones, approximately 98.5% of which appear only once. Sequencing was performed on naive CD4+ T cells sorted from blood. As for subset: CD45RA+ positively selected. Source of these receptors: a man in his thirties or forties in good health.

This chain uses TRBV28 with TRBJ1-1, with a tentative D call TRBD1 (5 bases). The CDR3 sequence is 14 residues long. Trimming left V 3 bases short and J 5 bases short, with 13 bases between. Germline CDR1 is MDHEN and CDR2 is SYDVKM. The CDR3 region has the DNA TGTGCCAGCAGTTTTGGACGTGGGGGAACTGAAGCTTTCTTT. Translating it yields CASSFGRGGTEAFF. The whole variable domain, filled in from reference TRBV28 and TRBJ1-1, reads DVKVTQSSRYLVKRTGEKVFLECVQDMDHENMFWYRQDPGLGLRLIYFSYDVKMKEKGDIPEGYSVSREKKERFSLILESASTNQTSMYLCASSFGRGGTEAFFGQGTRLTVV.

As regards this clone: This CDR3 is also generated by other DNA sequences in the sample. This sequence joins TRBV7-9 and TRBJ2-7; 7 positions match TRBD2. Germline V CDR1 and CDR2: SEHNR, FQNEAQ (reference sequence). The CDR3 is made up of 13 amino acids. V lost 5 bases and J lost 2; bases outside the gene matches: 3. CDR3 loop: CASSGREAYEQYF. In DNA form, the CDR3 reads TGTGCCAGCAGCGGGAGGGAGGCCTACGAGCAGTACTTC.

Notes on this clone: The DNA is left out, because the CDR3 cannot be placed on it with certainty; the CDR3 is given as TCRdb lists it. The chain uses TRBV11-2 and TRBJ2-5. Per germline, CDR1 SGHAT and CDR2 FQNNGV. Counting both end residues, the CDR3 totals 16 amino acids. The CDR3 protein is CASSSLRARGGETQYF.

This clone occurred once. The same CDR3 can be traced to other DNA sequences in this sample. The V call is TRBV5-6, the J call TRBJ2-7, with D uncertain. V was shortened by 0 bases and J by 0 bases, with 4 bases between the two germline ends. There are 13 residues in the CDR3. Germline lookup yields CDR1 SGHDT and CDR2 YYEEEE. CDR3 in amino acids: CASSLVGSYEQYF. CDR3 DNA sequence: TGTGCCAGCAGCTTGGTGGGCTCCTACGAGCAGTACTTC. Combining the CDR3 with reference TRBV5-6 and TRBJ2-7 gives the whole variable domain DAGVTQSPTHLIKTRGQQVTLRCSPKSGHDTVSWYQQALGQGPQFIFQYYEEEERQRGNFPDRFSGHQFPNYSSELNVNALLLGDSALYLCASSLVGSYEQYFGPGTRLTVT.

Regarding this clone: One junction end does not reproduce the germline sequence, and a read error may be involved. The gene calls are TRBV9 and TRBJ2-5, with D unresolved. Germline V gene sequence: CDR1 SGDLS, CDR2 YYNGEE. This CDR3 spans 13 amino acids. The DNA for the CDR3 is TGTGCCAGCAGCTCAAACGACCAGACCCTGCCCCACTTC. Its translation is CASSSNDQTLPHF.

V is TRBV7-2 and J is TRBJ1-5; no clear D. Germline V gene data show CDR1 as SGHTA and CDR2 as FQGNSA. Trimming cost V 6 bases and J 7 bases, with 13 bases left between them. CDR3 length: 13 residues. CDR3 region: CASRSGYEQPQHF. The CDR3, as DNA: TGTGCCAGCAGATCAGGTTATGAGCAGCCCCAGCATTTT.